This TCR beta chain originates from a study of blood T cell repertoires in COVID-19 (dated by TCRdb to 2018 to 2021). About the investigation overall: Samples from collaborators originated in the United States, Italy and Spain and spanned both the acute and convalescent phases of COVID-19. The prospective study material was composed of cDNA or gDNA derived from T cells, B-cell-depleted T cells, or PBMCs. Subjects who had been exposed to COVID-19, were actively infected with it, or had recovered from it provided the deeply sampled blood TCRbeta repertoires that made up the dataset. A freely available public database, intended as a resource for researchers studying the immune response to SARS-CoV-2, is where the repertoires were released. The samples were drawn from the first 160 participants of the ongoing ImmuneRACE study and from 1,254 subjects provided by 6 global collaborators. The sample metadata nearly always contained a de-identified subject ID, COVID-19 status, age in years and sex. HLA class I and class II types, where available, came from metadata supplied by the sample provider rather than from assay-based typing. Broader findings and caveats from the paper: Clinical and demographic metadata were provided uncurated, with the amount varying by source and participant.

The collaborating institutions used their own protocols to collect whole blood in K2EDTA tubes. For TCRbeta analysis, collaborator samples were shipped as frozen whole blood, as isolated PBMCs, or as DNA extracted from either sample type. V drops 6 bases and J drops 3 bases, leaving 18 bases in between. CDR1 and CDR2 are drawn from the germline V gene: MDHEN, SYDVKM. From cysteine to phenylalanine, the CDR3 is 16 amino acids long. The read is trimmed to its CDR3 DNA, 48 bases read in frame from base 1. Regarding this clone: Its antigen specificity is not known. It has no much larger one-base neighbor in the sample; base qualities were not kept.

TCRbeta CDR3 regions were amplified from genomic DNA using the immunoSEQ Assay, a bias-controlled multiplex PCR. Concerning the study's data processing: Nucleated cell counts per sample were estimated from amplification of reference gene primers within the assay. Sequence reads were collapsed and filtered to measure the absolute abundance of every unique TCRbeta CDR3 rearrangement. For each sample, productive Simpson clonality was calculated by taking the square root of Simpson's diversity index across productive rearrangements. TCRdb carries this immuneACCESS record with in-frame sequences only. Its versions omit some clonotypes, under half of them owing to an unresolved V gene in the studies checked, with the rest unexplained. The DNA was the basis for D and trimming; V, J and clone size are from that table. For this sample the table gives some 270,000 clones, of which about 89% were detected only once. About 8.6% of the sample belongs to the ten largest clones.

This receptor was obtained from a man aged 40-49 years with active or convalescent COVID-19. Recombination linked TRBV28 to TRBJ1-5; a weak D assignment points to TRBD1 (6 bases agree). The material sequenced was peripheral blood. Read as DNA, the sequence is TGTGCCAGCAGACTAATAATGACAGGATCCAATCAGCCCCAGCATTTT. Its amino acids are CASRLIMTGSNQPQHF.